The entry that follows covers one T cell receptor beta chain sequence. Its cognate antigen is unknown. Looked up from germline, CDR1 is SGHAT and CDR2 is FQNNGV. After removal of 5 bases from V and 6 bases from J, the junction contained 6 bases not matched to a gene. The length of the CDR3 is 14 residues. The data were obtained in a study of cytomegalovirus exposure and HLA in healthy donors. Points from the study as a whole: The study recorded 164 TCR beta chains that were cytomegalovirus-associated.

The PCR contained 60 Vbeta and 13 Jbeta primers. Sequencing used immunoSEQ multiplex PCR; TCRdb keeps in-frame clones, though not all of them. The sample holds fewer than 150,000 clones; around 77% are singletons and the top ten take 2% to 2.5%. This sequence joins TRBV11-2 and TRBJ1-5; 8 bases agree with TRBD1. This sequence originates from a young man in good health and CMV-seronegative. Material for sequencing was PBMCs. CDR3 nucleotide sequence: TGTGCCAGCAGCCGGACAGGGACTCTTCAGCCCCAGCATTTT. Translation gives CASSRTGTLQPQHF.